Listed below are T cell receptor beta chains from one sample, sequenced in a study of blood T cell repertoires in COVID-19. The protocol was immunoSEQ multiplex PCR, while the TCRdb copy is restricted to in-frame clones and leaves out a portion. The data show 250,000 or so clones, roughly 88% seen once. Sequenced input: peripheral blood. The receptors were sampled from a man between 35 and 55 years old who had recovered from COVID-19. CDR3s include the opening cysteine and the closing phenylalanine or tryptophan. A D gene is named only where the DNA matches it firmly. Expanded clones get a size class; other rows say once, few or many, or leave the size out.

CDR3 length	clone size	D gene	J gene	V gene	CDR3 protein	CDR3 DNA
13	-	-	TRBJ2-7	TRBV2	CASRDLVTYEQYF	TGTGCCAGCAGGGATCTAGTGACCTACGAGCAGTACTTC
15	-	-	TRBJ1-4	TRBV6-6	CASSQHRATNEKLFF	TGTGCCAGCAGCCAGCACAGGGCAACTAATGAAAAACTGTTTTTT
16	once	TRBD1	TRBJ2-5	TRBV27	CASSHRDRVGRETQYF	TGTGCCAGCAGTCACCGGGACAGGGTGGGCCGGGAGACCCAGTACTTC
17	-	TRBD2	TRBJ2-1	TRBV18	CASSSLLSGRKDNEQFF	TGTGCCAGCTCATCACTACTCAGCGGGAGGAAAGACAATGAGCAGTTCTTC
15	-	-	TRBJ1-3	TRBV19	CASNPVRGSGNTIYF	TGTGCCAGTAACCCGGTCCGGGGGTCCGGAAACACCATATATTTT
13	-	-	TRBJ1-6	TRBV12-5	CASSQGYASPLHF	TGTGCTAGCTCTCAGGGGTACGCCTCACCCCTCCACTTT
12	-	-	TRBJ1-1	TRBV3-1/TRBV3-2	CASSQAVTEAFF	TGTGCCAGCAGCCAAGCGGTCACTGAAGCTTTCTTT
17	few	TRBD2	TRBJ2-2	TRBV2	CASTLLAGGSNTGELFF	TGTGCCAGCACCCTACTAGCGGGAGGCTCGAACACCGGGGAGCTGTTTTTT
17	-	-	TRBJ2-7	TRBV5-5	CASSLGPYSSSPYEQYF	TGTGCCAGCAGCTTGGGACCCTACAGTTCCAGCCCCTACGAGCAGTACTTC
13	-	-	TRBJ2-1	TRBV15	CATSRDPRGEQFF	TGTGCCACCAGCAGAGATCCCCGGGGAGAGCAGTTCTTC
16	-	TRBD2	TRBJ2-1	TRBV5-5	CASSLAVAGGPGEQFF	TGTGCCAGCAGCTTGGCCGTAGCGGGAGGGCCGGGAGAGCAGTTCTTC
14	few	-	TRBJ1-4	TRBV7-2	CASSQFATNEKLFF	TGTGCCAGCAGCCAGTTTGCAACTAATGAAAAACTGTTTTTT
14	-	TRBD1	TRBJ1-2	TRBV30	CAWSALGQIYGYTF	TGTGCCTGGAGTGCCTTGGGACAGATCTATGGCTACACCTTC
17	once	TRBD2	TRBJ2-1	TRBV30	CAWSGAGLAGTYNEQFF	TGTGCCTGGAGTGGGGCCGGACTAGCGGGAACCTACAATGAGCAGTTCTTC
15	-	TRBD2	TRBJ2-7	TRBV5-4	CASSSKLAGDGEQYF	TGTGCCAGCAGCTCGAAACTAGCGGGAGATGGGGAGCAGTACTTC
11	once	TRBD2	TRBJ2-5	TRBV20-1	CSGSGGWTQYF	TGCAGTGGCTCGGGGGGATGGACCCAGTACTTC
14	-	-	TRBJ2-2	TRBV7-6	CASSYNRVTGELFF	TGTGCCAGCAGCTACAACAGGGTTACCGGGGAGCTGTTTTTT
13	-	-	TRBJ1-2	TRBV6-2/TRBV6-3	CASSTQINYGYTF	TGTGCCAGCAGCACACAAATTAACTATGGCTACACCTTC
16	-	TRBD2	TRBJ2-7	TRBV7-2	CASSPLGLAGSYEQYF	TGTGCCAGCAGCCCACTAGGACTAGCGGGCTCCTACGAGCAGTACTTC
16	-	-	TRBJ2-7	TRBV5-6	CASSLVFNQGSYEQYF	TGTGCCAGCAGCTTGGTCTTTAACCAGGGCTCCTACGAGCAGTACTTC
15	-	TRBD1	TRBJ1-2	TRBV11-3	CASSFGRGRVYGYTF	TGTGCCAGCAGCTTTGGCAGGGGGCGAGTCTATGGCTACACCTTC
14	-	-	TRBJ1-3	TRBV5-5	CASSLNRAGNTIYF	TGTGCCAGCAGCTTGAACAGGGCTGGAAACACCATATATTTT
13	-	TRBD1	TRBJ2-5	TRBV6-5	CASRFRGLETQYF	TGTGCCAGCAGGTTCAGGGGGCTAGAGACCCAGTACTTC